This TCR beta chain derives from a study of T-cell memory formation after mild COVID-19. Whole-study results and caveats: Day 15 to 85 contracting clones showed balanced CD4/CD8; later expanders leaned CD4+.

Constant-segment primers and 5'RACE yielded cDNA libraries for TCR alpha and TCR beta, each carrying sample barcodes and UMIs. In TCRdb, the 5' RACE reads were re-called with MiXCR into one record per CDR3 protein. The sample gives nearly 250,000 distinct CDR3 sequences, less than 20% of which show up once; 2% to 2.5% is in the top ten. As for this clonotype: No antigen is known for it.

V was pared by 1 base and J by 6 bases, with 13 bases between. Germline loops: CDR1 KGHSH, CDR2 LQKENI. There are 15 residues in the CDR3. The clonotype comes from an adult woman who had mild COVID-19 (a few samples of this study predate the infection). Cell type and time point are not known. The sequenced material came from PBMCs or a T cell subset sorted from them (not recorded which). The chain has TRBV18 and TRBJ2-1; D not certain. CDR3 protein: CASSPRTGGSNEQFF. CDR3 bases: TGTGCCAGCTCACCACGTACGGGCGGATCCAATGAGCAGTTCTTC.